The TCR beta chain under discussion was sequenced for a study of blood T cell repertoires in COVID-19. The overall study: The United States, Italy and Spain were the sources of the acute and convalescent COVID-19 samples. Nucleic acid was either cDNA or gDNA, and it came from T cells, B-cell-depleted T cells, or PBMCs.

Sequencing used immunoSEQ multiplex PCR; TCRdb keeps in-frame clones, though not all of them. Seen here are roughly 56,000 clones, about 91% observed once, and the top ten hold under 7.5%. This CDR3 has 22 residues. Losses at the gene ends were 1 base for V and 3 bases for J; bases not matched to a gene: 24. Germline values: CDR1 KGHSH, CDR2 LQKENI. The sample consisted of peripheral blood. The J gene is TRBJ2-3, the V gene TRBV18, with 8 bases matching TRBD1. This TCR was recovered from a man aged 45-65 years with active COVID-19. The CDR3 spells CASSPRQGARLGMSGRTDTQYF. The CDR3 DNA sequence: TGTGCCAGCTCACCACGCCAGGGGGCCAGGCTAGGCATGAGTGGGCGGACAGATACGCAGTATTTT.